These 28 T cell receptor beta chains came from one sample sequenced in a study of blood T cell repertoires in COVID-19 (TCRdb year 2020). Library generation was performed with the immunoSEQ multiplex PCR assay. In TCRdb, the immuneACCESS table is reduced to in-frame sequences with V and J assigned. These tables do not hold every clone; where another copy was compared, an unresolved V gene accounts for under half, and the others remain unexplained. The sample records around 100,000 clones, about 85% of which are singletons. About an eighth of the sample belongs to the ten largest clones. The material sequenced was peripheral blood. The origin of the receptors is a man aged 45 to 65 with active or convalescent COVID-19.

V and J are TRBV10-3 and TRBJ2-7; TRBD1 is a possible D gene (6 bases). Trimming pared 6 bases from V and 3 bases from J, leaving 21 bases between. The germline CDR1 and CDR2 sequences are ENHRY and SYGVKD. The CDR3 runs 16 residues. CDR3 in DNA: TGTGCCATCAGGGACTTTACAGGGATCGGGAACTACGAGCAGTACTTC. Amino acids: CAIRDFTGIGNYEQYF.

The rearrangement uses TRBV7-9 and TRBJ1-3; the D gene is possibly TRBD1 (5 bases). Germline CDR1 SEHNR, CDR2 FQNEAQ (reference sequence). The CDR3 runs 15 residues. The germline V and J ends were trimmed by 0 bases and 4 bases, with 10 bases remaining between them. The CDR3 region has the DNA TGTGCCAGCAGCTTAGCGGCAGGGAGGGGAAACACCATATATTTT. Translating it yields CASSLAAGRGNTIYF.

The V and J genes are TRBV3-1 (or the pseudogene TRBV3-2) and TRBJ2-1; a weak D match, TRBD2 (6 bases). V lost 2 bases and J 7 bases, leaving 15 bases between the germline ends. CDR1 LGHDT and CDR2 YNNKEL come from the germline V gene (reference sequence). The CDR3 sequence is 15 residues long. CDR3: CASSQFPGTGNEQFF. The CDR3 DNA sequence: TGTGCCAGCAGCCAATTCCCCGGGACTGGTAATGAGCAGTTCTTC.

The DNA for the CDR3 is TGTGCCAGCCGAGAGAGTTGGTTGGCCAAAAACATTCAGTACTTC. It yields the protein CASRESWLAKNIQYF. The chain combines TRBV6-5 with TRBJ2-4, with D hard to call. V lost 8 bases and J 1 base, leaving 15 bases between the germline ends. Germline CDR1 is MNHEY and CDR2 is SVGAGI. The CDR3 contains 15 residues.

CDR3 in DNA: TGTGCCTGGAATGTGTATTCTTATGGCTACACCTTC. Translated: CAWNVYSYGYTF. The chain is built from TRBV30 and TRBJ1-2; D remains unclear. V was clipped by 4 bases and J by 5 bases, with 11 bases between them. The CDR3 spans 12 residues. Germline-derived CDR1 and CDR2 are GTSNPN and SVGIG (reference sequence).

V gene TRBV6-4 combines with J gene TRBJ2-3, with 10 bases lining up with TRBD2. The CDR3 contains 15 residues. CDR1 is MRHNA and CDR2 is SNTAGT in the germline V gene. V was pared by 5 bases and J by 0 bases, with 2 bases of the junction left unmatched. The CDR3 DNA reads TGTGCCAGCAGTTCTAGCGGGGGAAGCACAGATACGCAGTATTTT. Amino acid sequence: CASSSSGGSTDTQYF.

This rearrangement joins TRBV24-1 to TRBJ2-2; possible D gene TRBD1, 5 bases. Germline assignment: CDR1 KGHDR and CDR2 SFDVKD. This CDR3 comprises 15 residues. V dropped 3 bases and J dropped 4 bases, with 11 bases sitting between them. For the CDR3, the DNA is TGTGCCACCAGTGATAATCGCAGGGCCACCGGGGAGCTGTTTTTT. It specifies CATSDNRRATGELFF.

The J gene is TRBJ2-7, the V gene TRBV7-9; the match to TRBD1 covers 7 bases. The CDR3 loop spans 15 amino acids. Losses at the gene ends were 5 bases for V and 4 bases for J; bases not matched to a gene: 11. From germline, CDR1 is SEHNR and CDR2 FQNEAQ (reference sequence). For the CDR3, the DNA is TGTGCCAGCAGCCCCTACCCAACAGGGGATTACGAGCAGTACTTC. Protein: CASSPYPTGDYEQYF.

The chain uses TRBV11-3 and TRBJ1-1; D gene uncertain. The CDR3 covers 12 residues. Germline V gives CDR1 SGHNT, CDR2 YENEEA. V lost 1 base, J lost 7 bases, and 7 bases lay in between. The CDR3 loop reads CASSLAGREAFF. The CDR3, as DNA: TGTGCCAGCAGCTTAGCAGGTCGTGAAGCTTTCTTT.

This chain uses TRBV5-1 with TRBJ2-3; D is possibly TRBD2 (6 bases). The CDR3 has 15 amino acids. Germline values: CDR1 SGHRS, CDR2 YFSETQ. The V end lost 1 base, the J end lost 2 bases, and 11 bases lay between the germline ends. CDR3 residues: CASSLQRAATDTQYF. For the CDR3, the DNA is TGCGCCAGCAGCTTGCAGCGGGCCGCCACAGATACGCAGTATTTT. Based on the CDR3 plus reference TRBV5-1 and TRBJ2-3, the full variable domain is KAGVTQTPRYLIKTRGQQVTLSCSPISGHRSVSWYQQTPGQGLQFLFEYFSETQRNKGNFPGRFSGRQFSNSRSEMNVSTLELGDSALYLCASSLQRAATDTQYFGPGTRLTVL.

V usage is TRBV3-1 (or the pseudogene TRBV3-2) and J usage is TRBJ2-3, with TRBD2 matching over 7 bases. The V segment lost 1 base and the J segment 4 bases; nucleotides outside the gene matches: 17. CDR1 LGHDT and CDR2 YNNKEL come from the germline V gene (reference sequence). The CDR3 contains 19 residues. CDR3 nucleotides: TGTGCCAGCAGCCAAGGTCGGGGACTATTGGCTGAGGGGCCAGATACGCAGTATTTT. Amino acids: CASSQGRGLLAEGPDTQYF.

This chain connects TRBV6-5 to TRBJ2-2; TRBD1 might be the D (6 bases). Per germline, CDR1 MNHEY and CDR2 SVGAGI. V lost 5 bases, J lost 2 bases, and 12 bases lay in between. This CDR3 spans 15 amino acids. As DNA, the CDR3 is TGTGCCAGCAGTCTCAGGACAGTTAACACCGGGGAGCTGTTTTTT. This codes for CASSLRTVNTGELFF.

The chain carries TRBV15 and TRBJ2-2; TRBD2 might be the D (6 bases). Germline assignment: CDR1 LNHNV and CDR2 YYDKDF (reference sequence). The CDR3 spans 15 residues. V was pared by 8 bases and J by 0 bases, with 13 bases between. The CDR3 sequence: CATRGDSANTGELFF. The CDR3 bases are TGTGCCACCCGTGGGGACTCAGCGAACACCGGGGAGCTGTTTTTT.

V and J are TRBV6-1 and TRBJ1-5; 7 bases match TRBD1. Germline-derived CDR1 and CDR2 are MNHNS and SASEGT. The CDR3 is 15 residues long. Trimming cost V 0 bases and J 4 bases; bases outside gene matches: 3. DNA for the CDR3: TGTGCCAGCAGTGAAGCAGGGACAGTAAATCAGCCCCAGCATTTT. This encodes CASSEAGTVNQPQHF.

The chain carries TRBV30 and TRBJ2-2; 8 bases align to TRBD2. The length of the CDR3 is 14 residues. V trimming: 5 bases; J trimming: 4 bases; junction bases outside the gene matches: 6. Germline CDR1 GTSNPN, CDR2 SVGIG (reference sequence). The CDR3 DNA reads TGTGCCTGGGTACTAGCGGATTCCACCGGGGAGCTGTTTTTT. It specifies CAWVLADSTGELFF.

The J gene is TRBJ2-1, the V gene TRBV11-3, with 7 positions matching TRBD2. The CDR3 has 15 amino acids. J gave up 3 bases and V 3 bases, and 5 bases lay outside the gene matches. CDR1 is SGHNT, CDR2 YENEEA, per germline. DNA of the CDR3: TGTGCCAGCAGCTTGACCCCTAGCGGCTACAATGAGCAGTTCTTC. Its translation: CASSLTPSGYNEQFF.

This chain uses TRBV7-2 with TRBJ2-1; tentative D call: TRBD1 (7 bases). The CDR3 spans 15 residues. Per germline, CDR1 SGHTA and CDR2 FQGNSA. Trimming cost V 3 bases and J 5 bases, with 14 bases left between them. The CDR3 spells CASSFSSGGHNEQFF. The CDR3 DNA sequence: TGTGCCAGCAGCTTTTCCTCAGGGGGGCACAATGAGCAGTTCTTC.

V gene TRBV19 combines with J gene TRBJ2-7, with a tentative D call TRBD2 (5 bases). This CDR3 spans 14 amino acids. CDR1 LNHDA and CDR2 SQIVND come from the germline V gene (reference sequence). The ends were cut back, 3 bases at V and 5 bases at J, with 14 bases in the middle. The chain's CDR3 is CASSIRGRGNEQYF. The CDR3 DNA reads TGTGCCAGTAGTATTCGTGGGAGAGGGAACGAGCAGTACTTC.

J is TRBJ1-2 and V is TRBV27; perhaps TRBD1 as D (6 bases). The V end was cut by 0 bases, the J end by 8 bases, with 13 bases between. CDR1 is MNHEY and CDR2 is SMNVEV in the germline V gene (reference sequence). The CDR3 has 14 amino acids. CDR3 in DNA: TGTGCCAGCAGTTTATCGTGGGGGCAGGGCGGCTACACCTTC. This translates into CASSLSWGQGGYTF.

CDR3 in amino acids: CASRPDHPRDIQYF. In DNA form, the CDR3 reads TGCGCCAGCAGACCGGACCATCCGAGGGACATTCAGTACTTC. The chain is built from TRBV23-1 and TRBJ2-4; tentatively, D is TRBD2 (5 bases). TRBV23-1 is identified as an open reading frame with a role that is uncertain. V was shortened by 6 bases and J by 8 bases, with 17 bases between the two germline ends. The CDR3 sequence is 14 residues long.

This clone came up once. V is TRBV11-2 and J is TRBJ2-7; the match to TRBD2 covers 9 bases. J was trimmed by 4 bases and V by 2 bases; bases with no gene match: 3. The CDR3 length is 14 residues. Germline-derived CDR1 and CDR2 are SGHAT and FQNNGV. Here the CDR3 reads CASSLPLAGYEQYF. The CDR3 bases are TGTGCCAGCAGCTTACCCCTAGCGGGGTACGAGCAGTACTTC.

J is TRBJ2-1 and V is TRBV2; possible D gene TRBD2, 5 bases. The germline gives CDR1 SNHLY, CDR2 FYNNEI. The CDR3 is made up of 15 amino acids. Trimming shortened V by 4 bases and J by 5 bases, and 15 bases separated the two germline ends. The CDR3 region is CASSVDVLGNNEQFF. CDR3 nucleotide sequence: TGTGCCAGCAGTGTGGATGTTCTCGGGAACAATGAGCAGTTCTTC.

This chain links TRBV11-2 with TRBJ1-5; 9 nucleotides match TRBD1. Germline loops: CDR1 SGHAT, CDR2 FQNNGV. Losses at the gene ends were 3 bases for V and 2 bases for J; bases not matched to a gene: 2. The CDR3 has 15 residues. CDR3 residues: CASSFRDRGNQPQHF. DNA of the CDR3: TGTGCCAGCAGCTTCCGGGACAGGGGCAATCAGCCCCAGCATTTT.

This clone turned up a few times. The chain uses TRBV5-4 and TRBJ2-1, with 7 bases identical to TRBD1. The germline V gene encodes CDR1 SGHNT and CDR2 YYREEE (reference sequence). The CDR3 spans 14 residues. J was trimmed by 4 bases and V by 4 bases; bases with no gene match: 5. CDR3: CASSADREYNEQFF. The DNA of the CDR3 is TGTGCCAGCAGCGCCGACAGGGAATACAATGAGCAGTTCTTC.

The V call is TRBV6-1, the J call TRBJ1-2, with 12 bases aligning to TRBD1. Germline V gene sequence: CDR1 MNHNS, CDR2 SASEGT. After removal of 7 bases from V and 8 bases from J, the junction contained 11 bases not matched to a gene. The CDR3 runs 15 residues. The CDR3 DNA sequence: TGTGCCAGCACCACCCAAGGGACAGGGGGCTCCGGCTACACCTTC. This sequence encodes CASTTQGTGGSGYTF.

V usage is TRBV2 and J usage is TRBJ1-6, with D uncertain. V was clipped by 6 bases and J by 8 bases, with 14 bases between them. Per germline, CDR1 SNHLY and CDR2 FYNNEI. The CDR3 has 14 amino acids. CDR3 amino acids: CASRRESRDSPLHF. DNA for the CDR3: TGTGCCAGCAGAAGGGAATCGAGGGATTCACCCCTCCACTTT.

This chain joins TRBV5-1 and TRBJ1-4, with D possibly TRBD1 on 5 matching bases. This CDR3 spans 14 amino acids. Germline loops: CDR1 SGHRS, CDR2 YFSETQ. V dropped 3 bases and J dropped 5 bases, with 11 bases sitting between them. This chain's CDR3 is CASSSSGLNEKLFF. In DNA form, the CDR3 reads TGCGCCAGCAGCTCCTCAGGGCTGAATGAAAAACTGTTTTTT.

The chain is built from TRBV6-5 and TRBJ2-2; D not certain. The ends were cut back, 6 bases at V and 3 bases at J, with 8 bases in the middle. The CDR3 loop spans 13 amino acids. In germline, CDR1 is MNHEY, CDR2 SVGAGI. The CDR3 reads CASSPTYTGELFF. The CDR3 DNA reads TGTGCCAGCAGCCCAACTTACACCGGGGAGCTGTTTTTT.